The source of this TCR beta chain is a study of T cell changes during pregnancy in multiple sclerosis (dated by TCRdb to about 2019). With regard to the full study: The study looked at changes in the T cell repertoire across pregnancy in women with multiple sclerosis.

As for this clone: The antigen this receptor binds is unknown. Per-nucleotide qualities are absent, and no much larger clonotype sits a single base away.

The library relied on the immunoSEQ multiplex PCR assay. TCRdb provides this immuneACCESS table in a form limited to in-frame rearrangements. Some clones are lacking; in checked studies, under half of them reflect an unresolved V gene, and why the rest are absent is not known. This sample is represented by 57,000 or so clones; approximately 86% of them were singletons. The leading ten clones occupy over 1.5% of the sample. Trimming takes 1 base from V and 2 bases from J, and the germline ends sit 11 bases apart. Reading the germline V gene gives CDR1 SGHAT and CDR2 FQNNGV. There are 16 amino acids in the CDR3, from cysteine to phenylalanine inclusive. CDR3 DNA only is kept here, 48 bases in frame from base 1.

This sequence originates from a female donor with multiple sclerosis, enrolled in a pregnancy study. In this chain, TRBV11-2 is recombined with TRBJ2-2; a tentative D match to TRBD1 spans 6 bases. The specimen was peripheral blood, collected in the first trimester of pregnancy. The DNA reads TGTGCCAGCAGCTTAGTCTACGGGACAAACACCGGGGAGCTGTTTTTT. Translated, this is CASSLVYGTNTGELFF.